Below, 18 T cell receptor beta chains from the same sample are listed, as sequenced in a study of T-cell reconstitution after alpha-beta-depleted transplantation in children. Unique molecular identifiers were incorporated when the TCRbeta library was constructed. Each CDR3 protein gets one entry after TCRdb re-called the PCR reads with MiXCR. The sample has about 980,000 distinct CDR3 sequences; about 29% are singletons. The sequenced sample was PBMCs, mostly from graft donor cells, obtained 360 days after TCRalphabeta/CD19-depleted stem cell transplant. Source of these receptors: a boy in the first two years of life who had a stem cell transplant for SCID, so the T cells may come from the graft donor.

The chain is built from TRBV6-5 and TRBJ1-2; 7 bases agree with TRBD1. CDR1 and CDR2 from the germline V gene are MNHEY and SVGAGI. J lost 3 bases, V lost 6 bases, and 10 bases had no gene match. This CDR3 region has 15 residues. The DNA for the CDR3 is TGTGCCAGCAGATCTCCGGGACAGTGGTACTATGGCTACACCTTC. It encodes CASRSPGQWYYGYTF.

The chain joins TRBV9 to TRBJ2-5; D may correspond to TRBD1 or TRBD2 (6 bases each). Trimming cost V 3 bases and J 4 bases, with 19 bases left between them. CDR3 length: 16 residues. CDR1 is SGDLS and CDR2 is YYNGEE in the germline V gene. CDR3 region: CASSASGGTSGETQYF. In nucleotides, the CDR3 is TGTGCCAGCAGCGCTTCCGGGGGCACCTCCGGAGAGACCCAGTACTTC.

A word on this clonotype: Possible read error: a much larger clone is one base away. The genes are TRBV6-2 or TRBV6-3 and TRBJ2-1; D call uncertain. This CDR3 has 15 residues. CDR1 is MNHEY, CDR2 SVGEGT, per germline. Between the trimmed V and J ends, which lost 2 bases and 0 bases, there was a span of 8 bases. DNA for the CDR3: TGTGCCAGCAGTTACGACTGGAGCTCCTACAATGAGCAGTTCTTC. Amino acid sequence: CASSYDWSSYNEQFF.

This clonotype was recorded a few times. This chain uses TRBV5-1 with TRBJ2-3; 9 positions match TRBD1. Germline V gene sequence: CDR1 SGHRS, CDR2 YFSETQ. The CDR3 extends over 15 amino acids. V lost 3 bases to trimming and J lost 4 bases; unmatched junction nucleotides: 6. CDR3 sequence: CASSWRGQGADTQYF. The CDR3 DNA is TGCGCCAGCAGCTGGAGGGGACAGGGCGCAGATACGCAGTATTTT. Drawing the rest from reference TRBV5-1 and TRBJ2-3, the complete variable domain is KAGVTQTPRYLIKTRGQQVTLSCSPISGHRSVSWYQQTPGQGLQFLFEYFSETQRNKGNFPGRFSGRQFSNSRSEMNVSTLELGDSALYLCASSWRGQGADTQYFGPGTRLTVL.

J is TRBJ2-7 and V is TRBV29-1; no firm D call. Germline assignment: CDR1 SQVTM and CDR2 ANQGSEA. The CDR3 is 14 amino acids. The V gene lost 4 bases and the J gene lost 0 bases, with 13 bases spanning the gap. The CDR3 DNA is TGCAGCGTTGCTGGCAGCTTGGCCTCCTACGAGCAGTACTTC. Translating it yields CSVAGSLASYEQYF.

In its sample, this clonotype was seen a few times. The chain carries TRBV6-5 and TRBJ2-2; no definite D call. Trimming stripped 6 bases from V and 5 bases from J, with 4 bases between. The CDR3 length is 11 residues. Germline assignment: CDR1 MNHEY and CDR2 SVGAGI. CDR3 DNA: TGTGCCAGCAGCAAGACCGGGGAGCTGTTTTTT. Its protein product is CASSKTGELFF.

This clonotype was counted a few times. V gene TRBV7-9 combines with J gene TRBJ1-1; D is perhaps TRBD1 (6 bases). V was trimmed by 1 base and J by 1 base, leaving 10 bases between them. Germline V gene sequence: CDR1 SEHNR, CDR2 FQNEAQ (reference sequence). The CDR3 spans 15 residues. The CDR3 protein is CASSLGGHWNTEAFF. The DNA of the CDR3 is TGTGCCAGCAGCTTAGGGGGACACTGGAACACTGAAGCTTTCTTT.

The V and J genes are TRBV15 and TRBJ2-7; tentatively, D is TRBD1 or TRBD2 (6 bases each). V dropped 0 bases and J dropped 2 bases, with 8 bases sitting between them. Germline loops: CDR1 LNHNV, CDR2 YYDKDF (reference sequence). The CDR3 totals 14 residues. CDR3 DNA: TGTGCCACCAGCAGAGAAGGGGGGACCTACGAGCAGTACTTC. It yields the protein CATSREGGTYEQYF.

The gene calls are TRBV3-1 and TRBJ2-1; 7 bases line up with TRBD1. With V trimmed by 3 bases and J by 6 bases, 2 bases remained unmatched. Germline loops: CDR1 LGHDT, CDR2 YNNKEL (reference sequence). CDR3 length: 13 amino acids. The CDR3 spells CASSQRGRNEQFF. In DNA form, the CDR3 reads TGTGCCAGCAGCCAGAGGGGGCGCAATGAGCAGTTCTTC.

The genes are TRBV20-1 and TRBJ2-1; no definite D call. Germline values: CDR1 DFQATT, CDR2 SNEGSKA (reference sequence). The CDR3 sequence is 13 residues long. V lost 5 bases and J 0 bases, leaving 8 bases between the germline ends. CDR3 in amino acids: CSAQTSSYNEQFF. For the CDR3, the DNA is TGCAGTGCTCAAACGAGCTCCTACAATGAGCAGTTCTTC.

DNA of the CDR3: TGCAGTGCTAGAGATCGGACAGGGTCGCAGCCCCAGCATTTT. Translated, it gives CSARDRTGSQPQHF. The chain employs TRBV20-1 and TRBJ1-5, with 8 bases identical to TRBD1. Trimming cost V 0 bases and J 7 bases; bases outside gene matches: 5. The CDR3 loop spans 14 amino acids. The germline gives CDR1 DFQATT, CDR2 SNEGSKA (reference sequence).

The chain uses TRBV7-9 and TRBJ2-1; D tentatively reads TRBD1 or TRBD2 (5 bases each). V was trimmed by 3 bases and J by 5 bases, leaving 14 bases between them. This CDR3 has 15 residues. Germline V CDR1 and CDR2: SEHNR, FQNEAQ (reference sequence). The CDR3 region has the DNA TGTGCCAGCAGCTTTTCTCGGGGACGGAACAATGAGCAGTTCTTC. Translated: CASSFSRGRNNEQFF.

This clonotype occurred a few times. The rearrangement joins TRBV6-5 to TRBJ2-2; 8 positions agree with TRBD2. Trimming cost V 2 bases and J 1 base; bases outside gene matches: 3. The CDR3 is 16 residues long. Germline CDR1 and CDR2: MNHEY and SVGAGI. The CDR3: CASSYAGLGNTGELFF. DNA for the CDR3: TGTGCCAGCAGTTACGCGGGACTAGGGAACACCGGGGAGCTGTTTTTT.

The chain combines TRBV10-1 with TRBJ1-1; D ambiguous. CDR1 WNHNN and CDR2 SYGVQD come from the germline V gene (reference sequence). This CDR3 is built from 13 residues. V gave up 8 bases and J gave up 1 base, with 11 bases separating them. The chain's CDR3 is CASGSGPNTEAFF. CDR3 DNA sequence: TGCGCCAGCGGGTCAGGCCCGAACACTGAAGCTTTCTTT.

The rearrangement uses TRBV19 and TRBJ2-1, with D unresolved. The CDR3 is made up of 13 amino acids. Per germline, CDR1 LNHDA and CDR2 SQIVND (reference sequence). Deletions cut 3 bases from V and 4 bases from J, with 7 bases between. The CDR3 loop reads CASSMTTYNEQFF. The CDR3 DNA reads TGTGCCAGTAGTATGACGACGTACAATGAGCAGTTCTTC.

The sample holds a few counts of this clonotype. The chain has TRBV9 and TRBJ2-7, with a tentative D call TRBD2 (7 bases). In germline, CDR1 is SGDLS, CDR2 YYNGEE. Between the trimmed V and J ends, which lost 1 base and 2 bases, there was a span of 10 bases. The CDR3 spans 14 residues. The DNA of the CDR3 is TGTGCCAGCAGCGTACGGGGGGCCACCTACGAGCAGTACTTC. This translates into CASSVRGATYEQYF.

This clonotype appeared a few times. This chain uses TRBV11-2 with TRBJ2-7, with D unclear. Germline V lookup: CDR1 SGHAT, CDR2 FQNNGV. This CDR3 is built from 14 residues. V gave up 0 bases and J gave up 6 bases, with 12 bases separating them. The CDR3 protein is CASSLDSPQSEQYF. The CDR3 DNA is TGTGCCAGCAGCTTAGACAGCCCCCAAAGCGAGCAGTACTTC.

This clonotype was found a few times. V and J are TRBV6-5 and TRBJ2-5; TRBD1 is a possible D gene (6 bases). Germline loops: CDR1 MNHEY, CDR2 SVGAGI. V shed 1 base and J shed 2 bases, with 8 bases lying between them. The CDR3 extends over 14 amino acids. CDR3: CASSYWGPQETQYF. The CDR3 bases are TGTGCCAGCAGTTACTGGGGGCCACAAGAGACCCAGTACTTC.